This T cell receptor beta chain comes out of a study of breast tumors, draining lymph nodes, adjacent tissues (dated by TCRdb to about 2016). Context from the whole study: TCR beta repertoires were compared across tumor, adjacent nontumor tissue and axillary lymph nodes obtained from breast cancer patients. In human breast cancer, the study set out to assess how tumor, surrounding tissue and draining lymph node repertoires relate to one another and whether T cells might be exchanged between them.

The axillary draining lymph nodes of breast cancer patients were the source of the lymph node samples. TCRdb shows the sequencer as Illumina HiSeq 2000. TCR beta chain libraries were generated by multiplex PCR amplification. High-throughput sequencing was used to analyze the amplified TCR beta chain products. Using fastp trimming at Q25 and MiXCR clonotype assembly, TCRdb reanalyzed the public sequencing data and kept in-frame beta chains. One record per CDR3 amino acid sequence lists the most common genes and DNA. The sample includes 130,000 or so distinct CDR3 sequences, with 21% observed a single time. The leading ten clones occupy roughly 2% of the sample. There are a few counts of this clonotype. Which antigen it targets is not known. Base qualities were left out, and no much larger clone turns up one base away. V is pared back by 0 bases and J by 1 base, with 6 bases lying between the germline termini. The CDR3 spans 15 residues, from the cysteine through the phenylalanine. Kept here is only the CDR3 DNA, which spans 45 bases and is read in frame from base 1. CDR1 and CDR2 are drawn from the germline V gene: SNHLY, FYNNEI.

Overall study outcomes, separate from this receptor: Tumors showed preferential V and J gene usage, and their T-cell repertoire diversity fell below that of lymph nodes yet above that of nontumor tissue. The study presented the conclusion that tumor T cells originate in lymph nodes as consistent with a hypothesis, not as something directly demonstrated. In luminal-like breast cancer, tumor and nontumor tissue repertoires resembled each other significantly more than in basal-like breast cancer. The data were considered consistent with the idea that most tumor T cells come from the lymph node and then expand in tumor tissue.

Sample: axillary lymph node tissue. The receptor was isolated from a female donor with breast cancer. Some clones in this sample may be carry-over from other donors' samples. The chain links TRBV2 with TRBJ2-2; too little of a D gene remains to name it. Read as DNA, the sequence is TGTGCCAGCAGTGAAGCCCGCGAGAACACCGGGGAGCTGTTTTTT. This is translated as CASSEARENTGELFF. Joined to the reference TRBV2 and TRBJ2-2 proteins, this CDR3 gives the full variable domain: EPEVTQTPSHQVTQMGQEVILRCVPISNHLYFYWYRQILGQKVEFLVSFYNNEISEKSEIFDDQFSVERPDGSNFTLKIRSTKLEDSAMYFCASSEARENTGELFFGEGSRLTVL.